These 9 T cell receptor beta chains share one sample of origin, sequenced in a study of control samples from healthy donors and cancer patients. The repertoire was sequenced with immunoSEQ multiplex PCR; TCRdb's copy has only in-frame clones and lacks some. The sample has under 60,000 clones, about 94% seen once; the top ten hold around a quarter. Source material: PBMCs. All receptors derive from a woman aged 45-60 years with head and neck cancer.

The chain employs TRBV12-5 and TRBJ2-7; 9 bases are a match to TRBD2. The junction had 11 bases not matched to a gene; V was cut back by 7 bases and J by 1 base. Germline V gene sequence: CDR1 LGHNT, CDR2 FRNRAP. The CDR3 has 16 residues. The CDR3 protein is CASALPSSGNSYEQYF. The CDR3 DNA sequence: TGTGCTAGTGCCTTACCCTCTAGCGGGAATTCCTACGAGCAGTACTTC. The full variable domain, rest sourced from reference TRBV12-5 and TRBJ2-7, is DARVTQTPRHKVTEMGQEVTMRCQPILGHNTVFWYRQTMMQGLELLAYFRNRAPLDDSGMPKDRFSAEMPDATLATLKIQPSEPRDSAVYFCASALPSSGNSYEQYFGPGTRLTVT.

The chain couples TRBV24-1 to TRBJ2-5; D may be TRBD1 or TRBD2 (5 bases each). Trimming stripped 7 bases from V and 6 bases from J, with 17 bases between. This CDR3 region has 14 residues. The germline V gene has CDR1 KGHDR and CDR2 SFDVKD. CDR3 DNA sequence: TGTGCCACCAGCGGGGCCACAGGAATACAGACCCAGTACTTC. Encoded protein: CATSGATGIQTQYF.

This clone was counted a single time. The V gene is TRBV7-2, the J gene TRBJ2-5, with 10 bases matching TRBD2. CDR1 and CDR2 from the germline V gene are SGHTA and FQGNSA. This CDR3 is built from 16 residues. J gave up 5 bases and V 1 base, and 7 bases lay outside the gene matches. DNA of the CDR3: TGTGCCAGCAGCTTAGGTTCAGCGGGGGGGCAGGAGACCCAGTACTTC. Translated, it gives CASSLGSAGGQETQYF. Drawing the rest from reference TRBV7-2 and TRBJ2-5, the complete variable domain is GAGVSQSPSNKVTEKGKDVELRCDPISGHTALYWYRQSLGQGLEFLIYFQGNSAPDKSGLPSDRFSAERTGGSVSTLTIQRTQQEDSAVYLCASSLGSAGGQETQYFGPGTRLLVL.

The genes are TRBV7-9 and TRBJ1-2; a possible D gene is TRBD1 (5 bases). V shed 5 bases and J shed 0 bases, with 10 bases lying between them. CDR1 is SEHNR, CDR2 FQNEAQ, per germline (reference sequence). This CDR3 region has 14 residues. This CDR3 is CASSQQATNYGYTF. The CDR3 coding sequence is TGTGCCAGCAGCCAACAGGCAACTAACTATGGCTACACCTTC.

J is TRBJ2-7 and V is TRBV28, with unresolved D. Deletions cut 3 bases from V and 4 bases from J, with 7 bases between. The CDR3 consists of 12 residues. The germline V gene encodes CDR1 MDHEN and CDR2 SYDVKM. The CDR3 DNA reads TGTGCCAGCAGTTTTCCCCGATACGAGCAGTACTTC. This sequence encodes CASSFPRYEQYF. Looking up the rest from reference TRBV28 and TRBJ2-7 gives the full variable domain: DVKVTQSSRYLVKRTGEKVFLECVQDMDHENMFWYRQDPGLGLRLIYFSYDVKMKEKGDIPEGYSVSREKKERFSLILESASTNQTSMYLCASSFPRYEQYFGPGTRLTVT.

The V call is TRBV2, the J call TRBJ1-3, with 8 nucleotides matching TRBD1. The CDR3 is made up of 17 amino acids. V shed 1 base and J 0 bases; nucleotides not matched to a gene: 5. Per germline, CDR1 SNHLY and CDR2 FYNNEI. Here the CDR3 DNA reads TGTGCCAGCAGTGAAGGAGGGACAGGACTCTCTGGAAACACCATATATTTT. It specifies CASSEGGTGLSGNTIYF.

The rearrangement uses TRBV30 and TRBJ1-5, with D possibly matching TRBD1 (6 bases). The V gene's germline CDR1 is GTSNPN and CDR2 SVGIG (reference sequence). The V end lost 8 bases, the J end lost 3 bases, and 14 bases lay between the germline ends. The CDR3 has 13 residues. CDR3 residues: CAGSGDSNQPQHF. CDR3 sequence (DNA): TGTGCCGGGTCAGGGGACTCCAATCAGCCCCAGCATTTT.

The V gene is TRBV12-3 or TRBV12-4, the J gene TRBJ1-2; D possibly corresponds to TRBD1 (5 bases). The CDR3 spans 13 residues. V gave up 5 bases and J gave up 3 bases, with 10 bases separating them. The CDR3 sequence: CASSPQGYYGYTF. In DNA form, the CDR3 reads TGTGCCAGCAGTCCCCAGGGCTACTATGGCTACACCTTC.

The J gene is TRBJ2-6, the V gene TRBV6-2 or TRBV6-3, with a possible D match to TRBD1 (5 bases). The CDR3 runs to 18 residues. V was trimmed by 4 bases and J by 4 bases, leaving 20 bases between them. CDR1 MNHEY and CDR2 SVGEGT come from the germline V gene. The CDR3, as DNA: TGTGCCAGCAGTTTCCCCTATATCCGACAGACCGGGGCCAACGTCCTGACTTTC. Amino acids: CASSFPYIRQTGANVLTF.